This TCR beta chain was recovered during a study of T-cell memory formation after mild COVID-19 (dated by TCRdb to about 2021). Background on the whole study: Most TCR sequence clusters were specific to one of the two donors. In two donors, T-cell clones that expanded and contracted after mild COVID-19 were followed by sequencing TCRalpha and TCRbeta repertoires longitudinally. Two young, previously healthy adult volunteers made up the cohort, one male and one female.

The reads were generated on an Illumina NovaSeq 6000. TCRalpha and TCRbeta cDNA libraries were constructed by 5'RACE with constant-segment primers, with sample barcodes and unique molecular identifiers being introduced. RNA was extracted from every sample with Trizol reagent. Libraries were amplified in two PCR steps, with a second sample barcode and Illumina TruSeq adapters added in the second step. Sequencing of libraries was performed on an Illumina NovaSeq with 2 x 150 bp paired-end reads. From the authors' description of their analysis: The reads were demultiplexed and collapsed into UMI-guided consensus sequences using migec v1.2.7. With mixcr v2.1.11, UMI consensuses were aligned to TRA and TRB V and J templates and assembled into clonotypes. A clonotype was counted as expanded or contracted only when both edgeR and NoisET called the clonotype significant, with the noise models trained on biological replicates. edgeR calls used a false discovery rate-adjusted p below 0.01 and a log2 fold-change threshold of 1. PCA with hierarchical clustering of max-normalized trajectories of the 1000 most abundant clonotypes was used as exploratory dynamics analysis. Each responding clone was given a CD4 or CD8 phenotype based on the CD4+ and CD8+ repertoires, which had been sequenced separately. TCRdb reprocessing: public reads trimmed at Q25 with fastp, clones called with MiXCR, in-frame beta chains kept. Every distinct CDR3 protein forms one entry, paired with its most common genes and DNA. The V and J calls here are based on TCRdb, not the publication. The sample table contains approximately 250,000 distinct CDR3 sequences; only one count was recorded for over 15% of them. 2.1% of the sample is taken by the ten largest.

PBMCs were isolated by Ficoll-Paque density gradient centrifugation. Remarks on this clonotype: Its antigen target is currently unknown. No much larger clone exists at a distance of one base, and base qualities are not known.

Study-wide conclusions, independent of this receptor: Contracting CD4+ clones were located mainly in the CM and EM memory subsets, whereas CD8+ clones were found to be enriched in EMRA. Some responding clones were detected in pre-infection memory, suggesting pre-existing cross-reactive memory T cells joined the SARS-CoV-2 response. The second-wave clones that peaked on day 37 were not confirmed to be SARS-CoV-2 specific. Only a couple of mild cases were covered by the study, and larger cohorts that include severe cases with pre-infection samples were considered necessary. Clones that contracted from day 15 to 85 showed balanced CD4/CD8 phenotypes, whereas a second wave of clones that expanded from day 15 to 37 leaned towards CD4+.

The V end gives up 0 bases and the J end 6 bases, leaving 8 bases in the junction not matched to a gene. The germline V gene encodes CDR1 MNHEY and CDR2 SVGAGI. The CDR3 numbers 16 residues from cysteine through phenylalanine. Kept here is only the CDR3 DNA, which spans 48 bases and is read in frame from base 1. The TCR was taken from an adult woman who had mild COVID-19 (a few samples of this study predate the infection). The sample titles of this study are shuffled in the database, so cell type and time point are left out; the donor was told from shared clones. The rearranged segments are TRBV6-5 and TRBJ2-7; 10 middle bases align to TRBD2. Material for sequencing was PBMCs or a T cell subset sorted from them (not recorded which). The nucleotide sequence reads TGTGCCAGCAGTTACTCTTCAGCGGGAGGGCCTGGCGAGCAGTACTTC. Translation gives CASSYSSAGGPGEQYF.